A selection of T cell receptor beta chains follows, all from one sample in a study of yellow fever vaccine responses in identical twins. Using its own MiXCR run on the RT-PCR reads, TCRdb lists one record per CDR3 protein. The table includes some 1,300 distinct CDR3 sequences, roughly 83% detected once. The sample was T cells from blood (PBMCs), unsorted or a sorted subset (not recorded which), taken before or after yellow fever vaccination (not recorded which). Receptors originate from a woman aged 18-29 years who received the yellow fever vaccine. CDR3s include the opening cysteine and the closing phenylalanine or tryptophan. Fields, in order: CDR3 protein, CDR3 DNA, clone size, J gene, D gene, V gene. D genes are given only for firm matches. Expanded clones get a size class; other rows say once, few or many, or leave the size out.

CDR3aa: CASSQEGGNQPQHF
CDR3nt: TGCGCCAGCAGCCAAGAAGGGGGCAATCAGCCCCAGCATTTT
abundance: NA
j_gene: TRBJ1-5
d_gene: NA
v_gene: TRBV4-3

CDR3aa: CATSRAPTMNTEAFF
CDR3nt: TGTGCCACCAGCAGAGCCCCGACCATGAACACTGAAGCTTTCTTT
abundance: few
j_gene: TRBJ1-1
d_gene: NA
v_gene: TRBV15

CDR3aa: CASSFRDRGSYEQYF
CDR3nt: TGTGCCAGCAGTTTCCGGGACAGGGGCTCCTACGAGCAGTACTTC
abundance: NA
j_gene: TRBJ2-7
d_gene: TRBD1
v_gene: TRBV7-8

CDR3aa: CASSQEGGFSYGYTF
CDR3nt: TGCGCCAGCAGCCAAGAGGGAGGGTTTAGCTATGGCTACACCTTC
abundance: NA
j_gene: TRBJ1-2
d_gene: NA
v_gene: TRBV4-1

CDR3aa: CASSLVSGNEQYF
CDR3nt: TGTGCCAGCAGCTTAGTTTCGGGCAACGAGCAGTACTTC
abundance: NA
j_gene: TRBJ2-7
d_gene: NA
v_gene: TRBV11-1

CDR3aa: CASSQVWTEKETQYF
CDR3nt: TGCGCCAGCAGCCAAGTATGGACGGAAAAAGAGACCCAGTACTTC
abundance: NA
j_gene: TRBJ2-5
d_gene: NA
v_gene: TRBV4-1

CDR3aa: CASSQDRGPYRYTF
CDR3nt: TGCGCCAGCAGCCAAGACAGGGGGCCTTATCGCTACACCTTC
abundance: NA
j_gene: TRBJ1-2
d_gene: TRBD1
v_gene: TRBV4-1

CDR3aa: CASSPGLVHSGANVLTF
CDR3nt: TGCGCCAGCAGCCCCGGCTTAGTCCACTCTGGGGCCAACGTCCTGACTTTC
abundance: NA
j_gene: TRBJ2-6
d_gene: NA
v_gene: TRBV4-3

CDR3aa: CASSLGAAGGPHEQYF
CDR3nt: TGTGCCAGCAGCTTAGGAGCAGCGGGAGGCCCCCACGAGCAGTACTTC
abundance: NA
j_gene: TRBJ2-7
d_gene: TRBD2
v_gene: TRBV7-6

CDR3aa: CAWSVLTAEAFF
CDR3nt: TGTGCCTGGAGTGTATTGACGGCTGAAGCTTTCTTT
abundance: NA
j_gene: TRBJ1-1
d_gene: NA
v_gene: TRBV30

CDR3aa: CAISDSGLAGRDTQYF
CDR3nt: TGTGCCATCAGTGACTCGGGGCTAGCGGGAAGGGATACGCAGTATTTT
abundance: NA
j_gene: TRBJ2-3
d_gene: TRBD2
v_gene: TRBV10-3

CDR3aa: CASSERDGSYEQYF
CDR3nt: TGTGCCAGCAGTGAACGGGACGGCTCCTACGAGCAGTACTTC
abundance: NA
j_gene: TRBJ2-7
d_gene: NA
v_gene: TRBV25-1

CDR3aa: CASSQGPAEAFF
CDR3nt: TGCGCCAGCAGCCAAGGGCCCGCTGAAGCTTTCTTT
abundance: NA
j_gene: TRBJ1-1
d_gene: NA
v_gene: TRBV4-1

CDR3aa: CASSQDLDPTRSPLHF
CDR3nt: TGCGCCAGCAGCCAAGACCTAGACCCAACTCGTTCACCCCTCCACTTT
abundance: NA
j_gene: TRBJ1-6
d_gene: NA
v_gene: TRBV4-1

CDR3aa: CASSQVNMGIQETQYF
CDR3nt: TGCGCCAGCAGCCAAGTCAATATGGGGATCCAAGAGACCCAGTACTTC
abundance: NA
j_gene: TRBJ2-5
d_gene: NA
v_gene: TRBV4-1

CDR3aa: CATSRDADGYSGANVLTF
CDR3nt: TGTGCCACCAGCAGAGATGCAGACGGATACTCTGGGGCCAACGTCCTGACTTTC
abundance: NA
j_gene: TRBJ2-6
d_gene: NA
v_gene: TRBV15

CDR3aa: CATSGLNTGELIF
CDR3nt: TGTGCCACCTCCGGCCTGAACACCGGGGAGCTGATTTTT
abundance: NA
j_gene: TRBJ2-2
d_gene: NA
v_gene: TRBV15